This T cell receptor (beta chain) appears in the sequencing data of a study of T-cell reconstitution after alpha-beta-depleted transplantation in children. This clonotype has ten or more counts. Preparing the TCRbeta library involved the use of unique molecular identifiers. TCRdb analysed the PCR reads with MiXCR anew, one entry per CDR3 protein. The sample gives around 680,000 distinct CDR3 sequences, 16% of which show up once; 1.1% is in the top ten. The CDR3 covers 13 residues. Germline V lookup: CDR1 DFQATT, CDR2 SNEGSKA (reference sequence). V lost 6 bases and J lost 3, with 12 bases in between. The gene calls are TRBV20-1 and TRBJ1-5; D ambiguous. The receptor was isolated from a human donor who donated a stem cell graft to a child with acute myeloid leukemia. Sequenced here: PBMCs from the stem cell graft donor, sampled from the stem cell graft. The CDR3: CSAPVAINQPQHF. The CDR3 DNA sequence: TGCAGTGCCCCGGTGGCCATCAATCAGCCCCAGCATTTT.